Below, 30 T cell receptor beta chains from the same sample are listed, as sequenced in a study of T cells in Graves' hyperthyroidism and ophthalmopathy. Amplified TCR beta CDR3 regions came from RNA transcripts. The primer set for the first-round RT-PCR of the TCR CDR3 was HTBI. TCRdb analysed the multiplex PCR reads with MiXCR anew, one entry per CDR3 protein. The sample lists about 480,000 distinct CDR3 sequences; around 14% were seen once. Sample: blood. The receptors derive from a woman aged 18-30 years with Graves' hyperthyroidism.

This sequence joins TRBV30 and TRBJ1-6; perhaps TRBD1 as D (6 bases). The length of the CDR3 is 14 residues. Looked up from germline, CDR1 is GTSNPN and CDR2 is SVGIG (reference sequence). Trimming removed 3 bases from V and 9 bases from J, with 15 bases in between. The CDR3 nucleotides are TGTGCCTGGAGGGGACCGGGACACCGTTCACCCCTCCACTTT. Protein sequence: CAWRGPGHRSPLHF.

The J gene is TRBJ2-1, the V gene TRBV6-1, with 9 bases lining up with TRBD1. CDR3 length: 16 amino acids. The germline gives CDR1 MNHNS, CDR2 SASEGT. The J segment lost 1 base and the V segment lost 9 bases, leaving 10 bases of the junction unmatched. CDR3 protein: CASEPTGGRSYNEQFF. For the CDR3, the DNA is TGTGCCAGTGAACCGACAGGGGGTAGATCCTACAATGAGCAGTTCTTC.

This clonotype was seen many times. This chain joins TRBV12-3 or TRBV12-4 and TRBJ1-1; 10 bases align to TRBD1. The CDR3 spans 13 residues. V was pared by 5 bases and J by 7 bases, with 4 bases of the junction left unmatched. The CDR3 region is CASSRTGGVEAFF. The DNA for the CDR3 is TGTGCCAGCAGTCGGACAGGGGGAGTTGAAGCTTTCTTT.

This chain links TRBV5-1 with TRBJ2-1; TRBD2 matches at 13 bases. The CDR3 loop spans 16 amino acids. Trimming took 4 bases from V and 6 from J; bases not matched to a gene: 7. The germline gives CDR1 SGHRS, CDR2 YFSETQ. The CDR3 region has the DNA TGCGCCAGCAGCAGAGAAGGACTAGCGGGAGCCAATGAGCAGTTCTTC. As protein: CASSREGLAGANEQFF.

The rearrangement uses TRBV27 and TRBJ2-5; possibly TRBD2 for D (5 bases). The germline V and J ends were trimmed by 6 bases and 0 bases, with 11 bases remaining between them. This CDR3 is 14 amino acids long. From germline, CDR1 is MNHEY and CDR2 SMNVEV (reference sequence). The CDR3 DNA is TGTGCCAGCAGAGTAGCGCCCTACCAAGAGACCCAGTACTTC. This gives the protein CASRVAPYQETQYF.

In this sample, this clonotype turned up many times. The DNA for the CDR3 is TGTGCCAGCAGCCGTGACGGGACAGCGGCCGAGCAGTACTTC. This encodes CASSRDGTAAEQYF. The J gene is TRBJ2-7, the V gene TRBV3-1; TRBD1 matches 7 bases. The germline CDR1 and CDR2 sequences are LGHDT and YNNKEL (reference sequence). The CDR3 sequence is 14 residues long. The ends lost 4 bases at V and 6 bases at J; junction bases unmatched: 9.

CDR3 nucleotide sequence: TGTGCCAGCAGCGTAGTGAAAAGGAGTGGTATGCGTTACACCTTC. Translation gives CASSVVKRSGMRYTF. The chain couples TRBV9 to TRBJ1-2, with no clear D. CDR3 length equals 15 residues. In germline, CDR1 is SGDLS, CDR2 YYNGEE. The V end lost 0 bases, the J end lost 11 bases, and 20 bases lay between the germline ends.

This clonotype was seen repeatedly, ten times or more. This rearrangement joins TRBV12-3 or TRBV12-4 to TRBJ2-1; 9 nucleotides match TRBD2. This CDR3 contains 16 residues. Trimming removed 6 bases from V and 7 bases from J; junction bases left unmatched: 13. The CDR3 DNA sequence: TGTGCCAGCAGCCTCCGAACTAGCGGGCACAGGAATGAGCAGTTCTTC. The encoded protein is CASSLRTSGHRNEQFF.

This clonotype was counted ten times or more. The gene calls are TRBV2 and TRBJ1-4, with a weak D call TRBD1 (5 bases). This CDR3 has 14 residues. CDR1 SNHLY and CDR2 FYNNEI come from the germline V gene. Trimming took 1 base from V and 3 from J, leaving 6 bases between them. This chain's CDR3 is CASSEGGANEKLFF. CDR3 nucleotide sequence: TGTGCCAGCAGTGAAGGGGGGGCTAATGAAAAACTGTTTTTT.

This chain uses TRBV5-6 with TRBJ1-6; D perhaps matches TRBD1 (6 bases). The CDR3 has 14 amino acids. V was trimmed by 4 bases and J by 9 bases, leaving 14 bases between them. Germline V CDR1 and CDR2: SGHDT, YYEEEE. The CDR3 protein is CASSPDSFVSPLHF. For the CDR3, the DNA is TGTGCCAGCAGCCCGGACAGCTTCGTTTCACCCCTCCACTTT. The whole variable domain, remainder taken from reference TRBV5-6 and TRBJ1-6, is DAGVTQSPTHLIKTRGQQVTLRCSPKSGHDTVSWYQQALGQGPQFIFQYYEEEERQRGNFPDRFSGHQFPNYSSELNVNALLLGDSALYLCASSPDSFVSPLHFGNGTRLTVT.

This clonotype was counted at least ten times. This chain connects TRBV6-1 to TRBJ2-5, with TRBD2 as a possible D gene (6 bases). Trimming took 5 bases from V and 5 from J, leaving 24 bases between them. Germline loops: CDR1 MNHNS, CDR2 SASEGT. The CDR3 covers 17 residues. In DNA form, the CDR3 reads TGTGCCAGCAGTCCCCCCCCGCGGGGTTCAATTGGGGAGACCCAGTACTTC. Encoded protein: CASSPPPRGSIGETQYF.

This clonotype has ten or more counts. The gene calls are TRBV29-1 and TRBJ1-1; 11 bases line up with TRBD1. The CDR3 contains 14 residues. Trimming cost V 0 bases and J 11 bases; bases outside gene matches: 8. Germline V gene data show CDR1 as SQVTM and CDR2 as ANQGSEA. The CDR3 nucleotides are TGCAGCGTTGAAGACAGCTCTGGGACAGGGGGGGCTTTCTTT. Its translation: CSVEDSSGTGGAFF.

This clonotype has ten or more counts. The rearrangement links TRBV18 to TRBJ2-3; D is tentatively TRBD1 or TRBD2 (8 bases each). CDR1 and CDR2 (germline): KGHSH, LQKENI. V dropped 3 bases and J dropped 2 bases, with 27 bases sitting between them. The CDR3 runs 20 residues. CDR3 DNA: TGTGCCAGCTCACCGGAACGGACAGGGATCGATAGCGGGACCACAGATACGCAGTATTTT. Its protein is CASSPERTGIDSGTTDTQYF.

The genes are TRBV7-2 and TRBJ1-5; the match to TRBD1 covers 8 bases. Germline lookup yields CDR1 SGHTA and CDR2 FQGNSA. V was clipped by 3 bases and J by 7 bases; unmatched bases: 5. The CDR3 length is 14 residues. The CDR3 is CASSFARGHQPQHF. The CDR3 bases are TGTGCCAGCAGCTTTGCCAGGGGGCACCAGCCCCAGCATTTT.

This clonotype was seen many times. As DNA, the CDR3 is TGTGCCAGCAGCCCCGCAGGGACTAGCAATAATGAGCAGTTCTTC. As protein: CASSPAGTSNNEQFF. The J gene is TRBJ2-1, the V gene TRBV11-2, with TRBD2 matching over 9 bases. Germline V gene sequence: CDR1 SGHAT, CDR2 FQNNGV. This CDR3 has 15 residues. Trimming removed 5 bases from V and 7 bases from J; junction bases left unmatched: 9.

The chain recombines TRBV6-5 with TRBJ1-5; no definite D call. Germline V gene lookup returns CDR1 MNHEY and CDR2 SVGAGI. The CDR3 is 12 amino acids. V dropped 4 bases and J dropped 4 bases, with 5 bases sitting between them. This chain's CDR3 is CASSLDNQPQHF. The CDR3 nucleotides read TGTGCCAGCAGTTTAGATAATCAGCCCCAGCATTTT.

There are many counts of this clonotype. The chain couples TRBV20-1 to TRBJ1-4; D remains ambiguous. Trimming left V 6 bases short and J 5 bases short, with 16 bases between. Per germline, CDR1 DFQATT and CDR2 SNEGSKA (reference sequence). CDR3 length equals 14 residues. The CDR3 region has the DNA TGCAGTGCCCCCAGACTGGACCGGAATGAAAAACTGTTTTTT. This sequence encodes CSAPRLDRNEKLFF.

This chain links TRBV19 with TRBJ2-5; no firm D call. Germline V gene data show CDR1 as LNHDA and CDR2 as SQIVND (reference sequence). V was trimmed by 11 bases and J by 5 bases, leaving 18 bases between them. The length of the CDR3 is 13 residues. Written as DNA, the CDR3 is TGTGCCGCTGCCGGCCAGAGGCGGGAGACCCAGTACTTC. It codes for CAAAGQRRETQYF.

This clonotype was counted many times. The chain couples TRBV11-3 to TRBJ2-5; 13 bases align to TRBD2. The germline V gene has CDR1 SGHNT and CDR2 YENEEA. CDR3 length equals 17 residues. After removal of 1 base from V and 2 bases from J, the junction contained 4 bases not matched to a gene. CDR3 protein: CASSLARGLAGQETQYF. CDR3 DNA sequence: TGTGCCAGCAGCTTAGCCCGGGGACTAGCGGGACAAGAGACCCAGTACTTC.

In its sample, this clonotype was seen many times. This chain joins TRBV11-2 and TRBJ1-2; D not resolved. The germline V and J ends were trimmed by 5 bases and 0 bases, with 16 bases remaining between them. This CDR3 is 16 amino acids long. Germline CDR1 and CDR2: SGHAT and FQNNGV. The CDR3 loop reads CASSLDGTLANYGYTF. The CDR3 nucleotides read TGTGCCAGCAGCCTCGACGGAACCCTAGCTAACTATGGCTACACCTTC.

This clonotype was detected ten times or more. V usage is TRBV13 and J usage is TRBJ2-3; D not certain. V lost 5 bases and J lost 2, with 5 bases in between. This CDR3 is 12 amino acids long. Germline loops: CDR1 PRHDT, CDR2 FYEKMQ (reference sequence). CDR3 protein: CASSEYTDTQYF. CDR3 DNA: TGTGCCAGCAGCGAATACACAGATACGCAGTATTTT.

This clonotype was seen ten or more times. The chain combines TRBV3-1 with TRBJ1-5, with a tentative D call TRBD1 (5 bases). Deletions cut 0 bases from V and 4 bases from J, with 10 bases between. Germline CDR1 reads LGHDT; CDR2 reads YNNKEL (reference sequence). The CDR3 covers 15 residues. The CDR3, as DNA: TGTGCCAGCAGCCAAGATATGGGGGGGAATCAGCCCCAGCATTTT. This codes for CASSQDMGGNQPQHF.

The sample holds a few counts of this clonotype. V usage is TRBV30 and J usage is TRBJ1-1; D might be TRBD1 (6 bases). Germline CDR1 GTSNPN, CDR2 SVGIG (reference sequence). This CDR3 is 13 amino acids long. Trimming removed 2 bases at V and 3 bases at J, with 10 bases between. CDR3 in amino acids: CAWSKGEYTEAFF. The DNA of the CDR3 is TGTGCCTGGAGTAAGGGGGAGTACACTGAAGCTTTCTTT. The full variable domain, completed using reference TRBV30 and TRBJ1-1, is SQTIHQWPATLVQPVGSPLSLECTVEGTSNPNLYWYRQAAGRGLQLLFYSVGIGQISSEVPQNLSASRPQDRQFILSSKKLLLSDSGFYLCAWSKGEYTEAFFGQGTRLTVV.

This clonotype came up a few times. J is TRBJ2-2 and V is TRBV13, with 9 bases aligning to TRBD2. V was clipped by 4 bases and J by 4 bases; unmatched bases: 10. Germline CDR1 reads PRHDT; CDR2 reads FYEKMQ (reference sequence). CDR3 length: 17 amino acids. The CDR3 bases are TGTGCCAGCAGCTCCCGCAGCGGGAGGATCGGCACCGGGGAGCTGTTTTTT. Protein sequence: CASSSRSGRIGTGELFF.

This clonotype was counted at least ten times. This CDR3 is CSGSDGGKEKETQYF. CDR3 sequence (DNA): TGCAGTGGCTCAGACGGGGGAAAGGAGAAAGAGACCCAGTACTTC. The chain has TRBV20-1 and TRBJ2-5, with D perhaps matching TRBD2 (6 bases). CDR3 length: 15 residues. Germline V gene lookup returns CDR1 DFQATT and CDR2 SNEGSKA (reference sequence). Trimming stripped 7 bases from V and 3 bases from J, with 21 bases between.

This clonotype was recorded many times. V and J are TRBV3-1 and TRBJ2-3, with unresolved D. The V end was cut by 0 bases, the J end by 10 bases, with 14 bases between. The germline V gene encodes CDR1 LGHDT and CDR2 YNNKEL (reference sequence). The CDR3 consists of 14 residues. CDR3 in amino acids: CASSQEPVSVAQYF. CDR3 coding DNA: TGTGCCAGCAGCCAAGAACCCGTGAGCGTGGCGCAGTATTTT.

The chain carries TRBV7-3 and TRBJ1-2, with D perhaps TRBD1 (5 bases). The germline V and J ends were trimmed by 5 bases and 4 bases, with 23 bases remaining between them. The CDR3 contains 17 residues. CDR1 and CDR2 from the germline V gene are SGHTA and FQGTGA. Here the CDR3 reads CASSQNPPLGGSYGYTF. CDR3 bases: TGTGCCAGCAGCCAAAACCCCCCCCTGGGGGGGAGCTATGGCTACACCTTC.

This clonotype was observed at least ten times. CDR3 nucleotide sequence: TGCGCCAGCAGCTTGGAAGGGAGTGAATCCGGGGAGCTGTTTTTT. Translating it yields CASSLEGSESGELFF. This rearrangement joins TRBV5-1 to TRBJ2-2; D is perhaps TRBD2 (5 bases). The CDR3 runs to 15 residues. Trimming shortened V by 0 bases and J by 6 bases, and 12 bases separated the two germline ends. Germline CDR1 reads SGHRS; CDR2 reads YFSETQ.

This clonotype was seen many times. An end of the junction does not agree with germline; a read error may underlie this. The V call is TRBV20-1, the J call TRBJ2-3, with 7 bases aligning to TRBD2. The germline CDR1 and CDR2 sequences are DFQATT and SNEGSKA (reference sequence). The CDR3 spans 13 residues. CDR3 sequence (DNA): TGCAGTGCTGGCCAGACTAGCACTGATACGCAGTATTTT. Translating it yields CSAGQTSTDTQYF.

This clonotype was seen many times. The chain has TRBV14 and TRBJ1-6; 7 nucleotides align to TRBD1. Trimming took 0 bases from V and 8 from J; bases not matched to a gene: 4. The CDR3 is 15 amino acids. Germline lookup yields CDR1 SGHDN and CDR2 FVKESK. The CDR3 DNA reads as TGTGCCAGCAGCCAAGATGTCAGGGGGGATTCACCCCTCCACTTT. Translated, it gives CASSQDVRGDSPLHF.